The present T cell receptor (beta chain) was sequenced within a study of T-cell reconstitution after alpha-beta-depleted transplantation in children. Unique molecular identifiers were built into the TCRbeta library. TCRdb itself ran the PCR reads through MiXCR, one entry per CDR3 protein. The sample consists of hundreds of thousands of distinct CDR3 sequences, around 13% of them appearing once. This clonotype was counted many times. This CDR3 region has 15 residues. CDR1 and CDR2 from the germline V gene are MNHEY and SMNVEV (reference sequence). The J segment lost 0 bases and the V segment lost 4 bases, leaving 2 bases of the junction unmatched.

Sequenced here: PBMCs, sampled before TCRalphabeta/CD19-depleted stem cell transplant. The TCR originated in a girl aged 2-10 years with congenital amegakaryocytic thrombocytopenia, due to receive a stem cell transplant. The chain recombines TRBV27 with TRBJ2-2; TRBD1 agrees at 7 bases. The chain's CDR3 is CASSWTGSNTGELFF. The CDR3 DNA follows: TGTGCCAGCAGTTGGACAGGATCGAACACCGGGGAGCTGTTTTTT.